A single sample is the source of the 24 T cell receptor beta chains below, sequenced in a study of Ad26.COV2.S vaccination and SARS-CoV-2 variants. Generated by immunoSEQ multiplex PCR, the TCRdb table keeps only in-frame clones and is missing some. The profile shows around 370,000 clones, roughly 84% of them singletons. Stated treatment: roughly 20 received Ad26.COV2.S at low or high dose, single or two shots; about 5 received placebo; per-sample allocation not given. Repertoires come from day 63 after the first vaccine or placebo injection. The sample was peripheral blood, taken in a trial of Ad26.COV2.S vaccine versus placebo. The receptors derive from a person between 18 and 65 years old who received the Ad26.COV2.S COVID-19 vaccine or a placebo.

The V gene is TRBV4-3, the J gene TRBJ1-4; possible D gene TRBD1, 5 bases. Germline CDR1 LGHNA, CDR2 YSLEER. The CDR3 is made up of 15 amino acids. Between the trimmed V and J ends, which lost 1 base and 7 bases, there was a span of 13 bases. CDR3 nucleotides: TGCGCCAGCAGCCAAGTAAGGGGAACTGGTGAAAAACTGTTTTTT. Amino acid sequence: CASSQVRGTGEKLFF.

The chain joins TRBV7-2 to TRBJ2-3; 13 bases map to TRBD2. The germline gives CDR1 SGHTA, CDR2 FQGNSA. The CDR3 extends over 16 amino acids. The junction had 14 bases not matched to a gene; V was cut back by 5 bases and J by 12 bases. CDR3 coding DNA: TGTGCCAGCAGCACGAGGACTAGCGGGGGCCCTACTAAACAGTATTTT. This codes for CASSTRTSGGPTKQYF.

The chain uses TRBV11-2 and TRBJ2-7; a possible D gene is TRBD1 (5 bases). The V end lost 5 bases, the J end lost 2 bases, and 22 bases lay between the germline ends. The CDR3 has 17 residues. Germline V gives CDR1 SGHAT, CDR2 FQNNGV. CDR3 in amino acids: CASSTLTGATGTYEQYF. The CDR3 nucleotides are TGTGCCAGCAGCACCCTTACTGGGGCTACCGGAACCTACGAGCAGTACTTC.

J is TRBJ1-1 and V is TRBV14; D remains unclear. Trimming stripped 3 bases from V and 6 bases from J, with 11 bases between. This CDR3 comprises 13 residues. The V gene's germline CDR1 is SGHDN and CDR2 FVKESK. The CDR3 DNA sequence: TGTGCCAGCAGCCAGCTTACAAACTCTGAAGCTTTCTTT. Encoded protein: CASSQLTNSEAFF.

Notes on this clone: The junction and the germline gene differ at one end; a read error may be behind it. CDR3 in amino acids: CASSYLGDSQLKF. CDR3 DNA sequence: TGTGCCAGCAGTTACCTAGGGGACAGTCAACTAAAATTC. The chain joins TRBV6-6 to TRBJ1-2; 7 bases are shared with TRBD1. In germline, CDR1 is MNHNY, CDR2 SVGAGI (reference sequence). This CDR3 is 13 amino acids long.

A few counts support this clone. The V call is TRBV9, the J call TRBJ2-7; D unresolved. The V gene's germline CDR1 is SGDLS and CDR2 YYNGEE. CDR3 length: 15 amino acids. V lost 0 bases and J 2 bases, leaving 12 bases between the germline ends. CDR3 nucleotides: TGTGCCAGCAGCGTAGAGGTTGGTGAGACCTACGAGCAGTACTTC. This gives the protein CASSVEVGETYEQYF.

The genes are TRBV19 and TRBJ2-2, with TRBD2 as a possible D gene (6 bases). The CDR3 has 15 residues. With 6 bases removed from V and 4 bases from J, the gap between germline ends came to 15 bases. The germline CDR1 and CDR2 sequences are LNHDA and SQIVND (reference sequence). This chain's CDR3 is CASSLIQGGTGELFF. CDR3 DNA: TGTGCCAGTAGCCTAATCCAGGGAGGCACCGGGGAGCTGTTTTTT.

Only a few counts were recorded for this clone. The V gene is TRBV10-1, the J gene TRBJ2-5; no clear D. Germline V gene lookup returns CDR1 WNHNN and CDR2 SYGVQD (reference sequence). This CDR3 region has 14 residues. V lost 3 bases to trimming and J lost 5 bases, with 13 bases between them. This chain's CDR3 is CASSEQRKGETQYF. The CDR3 DNA reads TGCGCCAGCAGTGAACAGCGCAAAGGGGAGACCCAGTACTTC.

This clone is a singleton in its sample. The V gene is TRBV7-9, the J gene TRBJ2-3; 9 nucleotides align to TRBD2. V was pared by 5 bases and J by 4 bases, with 10 bases of the junction left unmatched. This CDR3 region has 16 residues. Germline V gives CDR1 SEHNR, CDR2 FQNEAQ (reference sequence). The CDR3, as DNA: TGTGCCAGCAGCCCAATGACGGGACTAGCCGCAGATACGCAGTATTTT. This translates into CASSPMTGLAADTQYF.

V is TRBV5-4 and J is TRBJ1-2; D call uncertain. The CDR3 has 15 amino acids. Trimming pared 0 bases from V and 4 bases from J, leaving 13 bases between. Germline V gene sequence: CDR1 SGHNT, CDR2 YYREEE (reference sequence). Here the CDR3 reads CASSLDSASFYGYTF. CDR3 nucleotide sequence: TGTGCCAGCAGCTTGGACAGCGCCTCCTTCTATGGCTACACCTTC.

The rearrangement uses TRBV7-9 and TRBJ1-2; D is undetermined. Trimming pared 1 base from V and 4 bases from J, leaving 4 bases between. This CDR3 has 12 amino acids. Germline values: CDR1 SEHNR, CDR2 FQNEAQ (reference sequence). The CDR3 DNA reads TGTGCCAGCAGCTTAGACTTCTATGGCTACACCTTC. Its protein product is CASSLDFYGYTF.

Details on this clone: The sample holds other DNA sequences that translate to the same CDR3. The J gene is TRBJ1-3, the V gene TRBV30, with D unresolved. This CDR3 has 12 amino acids. CDR1 GTSNPN and CDR2 SVGIG come from the germline V gene (reference sequence). Deletions cut 0 bases from V and 4 bases from J, with 4 bases between. The CDR3 protein is CAWSVSGNTIYF. For the CDR3, the DNA is TGTGCCTGGAGTGTATCCGGAAACACCATATATTTT.

The chain uses TRBV5-1 and TRBJ2-2; perhaps TRBD1 as D (6 bases). V was pared by 4 bases and J by 4 bases, with 17 bases between. Germline CDR1 and CDR2: SGHRS and YFSETQ. The CDR3 covers 16 residues. CDR3 sequence reads: CASSIEPVRGTGELFF. The CDR3 DNA sequence: TGCGCCAGCAGCATTGAGCCAGTCAGGGGCACCGGGGAGCTGTTTTTT.

The chain has TRBV9 and TRBJ2-5, with 8 bases matching TRBD1. Looked up from germline, CDR1 is SGDLS and CDR2 is YYNGEE. The length of the CDR3 is 15 residues. With 3 bases clipped from V and 5 bases from J, the junction kept 9 bases outside the gene matches. The CDR3 loop is CASSGRQGTSETQYF. CDR3 DNA sequence: TGTGCCAGCAGCGGCAGACAGGGGACCTCGGAGACCCAGTACTTC.

This chain links TRBV19 with TRBJ1-1, with 9 bases identical to TRBD1. The ends lost 3 bases at V and 0 bases at J; junction bases unmatched: 2. Germline lookup yields CDR1 LNHDA and CDR2 SQIVND (reference sequence). The CDR3 runs 15 residues. CDR3 nucleotides: TGTGCCAGTAGTATCCACAGGGGGCTGAACACTGAAGCTTTCTTT. It translates to CASSIHRGLNTEAFF.

V gene TRBV5-1 combines with J gene TRBJ1-1; a possible D gene is TRBD1 (6 bases). The CDR3 runs to 14 residues. The germline CDR1 and CDR2 sequences are SGHRS and YFSETQ. Trimming removed 4 bases at V and 4 bases at J, with 14 bases between. This CDR3 reads CASSLEGGTTEAFF. DNA of the CDR3: TGCGCCAGCAGCCTAGAGGGGGGGACCACTGAAGCTTTCTTT.

The gene calls are TRBV18 and TRBJ2-5, with no clear D. The CDR3 consists of 13 residues. The germline V gene encodes CDR1 KGHSH and CDR2 LQKENI. V lost 8 bases, J lost 3 bases, and 13 bases lay in between. The CDR3 DNA sequence: TGTGCCAGCCTCACCGGACCAGAAGAGACCCAGTACTTC. Its protein product is CASLTGPEETQYF.

The V and J genes are TRBV9 and TRBJ2-7; TRBD1 matches 8 bases. Trimming took 4 bases from V and 0 from J; bases not matched to a gene: 3. The germline V gene encodes CDR1 SGDLS and CDR2 YYNGEE. The CDR3 spans 14 residues. CDR3 nucleotide sequence: TGTGCCAGCAGCAAGACAGGGGACTCCTACGAGCAGTACTTC. It encodes CASSKTGDSYEQYF.

The chain uses TRBV11-2 and TRBJ1-1; TRBD1 might be the D (5 bases). The CDR3 loop spans 12 amino acids. Germline V gives CDR1 SGHAT, CDR2 FQNNGV. Between the trimmed V and J ends, which lost 5 bases and 7 bases, there was a span of 11 bases. The DNA of the CDR3 is TGTGCCAGCAGCGCCAGGGTAGGTGAAGCTTTCTTT. It yields the protein CASSARVGEAFF.

The chain is built from TRBV6-2 or TRBV6-3 and TRBJ1-5; unclear D gene. Trimming took 6 bases from V and 6 from J, leaving 21 bases between them. The CDR3 spans 16 residues. The V gene's germline CDR1 is MNHEY and CDR2 SVGEGT. CDR3: CASSHSRARGVQPQHF. CDR3 DNA sequence: TGTGCCAGCAGCCACTCTCGGGCGCGAGGCGTTCAGCCCCAGCATTTT.

CDR3 amino acids: CASSLGGSNNQPQHF. The DNA for the CDR3 is TGCGCCAGCAGCTTGGGAGGAAGCAACAATCAGCCCCAGCATTTT. This chain joins TRBV5-1 and TRBJ1-5; D gene uncertain. The V end was cut by 0 bases, the J end by 3 bases, with 10 bases between. The CDR3 totals 15 residues. Looked up from germline, CDR1 is SGHRS and CDR2 is YFSETQ.

The chain joins TRBV4-1 to TRBJ2-7, with TRBD1 as a possible D gene (5 bases). This CDR3 has 14 residues. Germline CDR1 reads MGHRA; CDR2 reads YSYEKL. V lost 3 bases to trimming and J lost 1 base, with 10 bases between them. CDR3 sequence: CASSQDDRSYEQYF. CDR3 nucleotides: TGCGCCAGCAGCCAGGATGACAGATCCTACGAGCAGTACTTC.

This clone was seen a handful of times. V is TRBV10-1 and J is TRBJ1-3; D gene ambiguous. This CDR3 region has 14 residues. Trimming stripped 5 bases from V and 2 bases from J, with 10 bases between. Germline lookup yields CDR1 WNHNN and CDR2 SYGVQD (reference sequence). This chain's CDR3 is CASSPRRPGNTIYF. The CDR3, as DNA: TGCGCCAGCAGTCCCCGAAGGCCTGGAAACACCATATATTTT.

This rearrangement joins TRBV21-1 to TRBJ2-5; TRBD1 is taken as the D call from the table, unchecked against the DNA. TRBV21-1 is classified as a pseudogene. The CDR3 has 17 amino acids. The CDR3 loop reads CASSKEDERLRGETQYF. For the CDR3, the DNA is TGTGCCAGCAGCAAAGAAGACGAGAGGCTAAGGGGAGAGACCCAGTACTTC.